This entry describes one T cell receptor beta chain. Its antigen remains unidentified. No per-base quality is available; no much larger clone lies one base away. The donors were 40 or so Caucasian individuals from Russia, aged about 6 to 95 years, who were systemically healthy. About 10 milliliters of peripheral blood were collected from each donor into EDTA-treated Vacutainer tubes. Ficoll-Paque density-gradient centrifugation was used to isolate PBMCs, with at least 6.5 million obtained per sample. Total RNA was extracted from PBMCs with Trizol reagent, with at least 6 micrograms obtained per sample. For every donor, flow cytometry on a PBMC aliquot measured the percentage of naive CD45RAhigh/CD27high T cells. The data were obtained in a study of blood T cells in healthy people across ages (dated by TCRdb to between 2014 and 2017). Study-level background: In model experiments, template switching captured about one uniquely barcoded TCR beta cDNA molecule for every two T cells. Donors of different ages were randomly distributed across sequencing lanes to avoid experimental bias. The donors were split into four age groups: young (average 16 years), middle-aged (roughly 42), aged (about 56) and long-lived (about 82). For two donors (one aged 18 to 30 and one aged 80 or older), the study analyzed two additional independent replicas of 1 million unique cDNA reads from the same blood draw. The study measured age-related changes in TCR beta repertoire diversity using deep sequencing normalized with unique cDNA molecular identifiers. What the research found in general, with its limitations: Because the CMV infection status of the donors was unknown, age-related changes in expanded clonotypes may potentially have been confounded. A strong correlation was found between observed TCR beta diversity and the percentage of naive T cells measured by flow cytometry. As age increased, observed TCR beta diversity per million T cells dropped in a roughly linear way, and a significant reduction was already evident by age roughly 36. Total diversity estimates from one million sequenced T cells were considered lower bounds and underestimates. Since profiling was done on bulk unsorted PBMCs, naive and antigen-experienced compartments could not be conclusively compared. The long-lived group showed more naive CD4+ T cells, fewer expanded clones and increased TCR diversity than the aged group, suggesting age selection.

Cut back by 0 bases and 2 bases, the V and J ends lie 10 bases apart. The CDR3 spans 14 residues, from the cysteine through the phenylalanine. Only the CDR3 portion is preserved as DNA: 42 bases, with reading frame beginning at the first base. Taken from the germline V gene (reference sequence), the CDR1 and CDR2 loops are DFQATT and SNEGSKA. Receptor libraries were prepared by 5' RACE. The sequencing machine was an Illumina HiSeq 2500. A second PCR of roughly 6 to 12 cycles was performed with a sample-barcoded 5' primer and a J-beta primer mix. A template-switch 5' adaptor carrying 12 random nucleotides introduced a unique molecular identifier onto each TCR beta cDNA molecule. Each sample yielded at least 2.5 million CDR3-containing paired-end reads. The Mint cDNA synthesis kit, primed by a TRBC-specific oligonucleotide, was used to synthesize first-strand cDNA from all RNA. Following uracil-DNA glycosylase treatment, a first 18-cycle PCR with universal primers M1SS and BC2_uni_R was performed on all cDNA. Turning to the authors' computational methods: For normalization, 1 million high-quality reads, each with a distinct molecular identifier, were randomly selected from each sample. Instead of being binned into consensus sequences, reads that shared molecular identifiers were thrown out. CDR3 identification, clonotype clustering and error correction used MiTCR with a Q25 quality threshold and the strictest error-elimination algorithm. A nonparametric unseen species model with Euler transformation was used to estimate a lower bound on total TCR beta diversity. The raw public reads went through TCRdb reprocessing: fastp at Q25, MiXCR clone calling, in-frame beta chains kept. All rows with the same CDR3 protein become a single entry with the most common DNA and genes. The V and J calls reflect TCRdb's pipeline rather than the authors' work. Present in this sample are about 1.5 million distinct CDR3 sequences, less than 45% of which were seen just once. The biggest ten clones account for roughly 3.7% of the sample.

This receptor was obtained from a woman younger than 35 in good health. The chain couples TRBV20-1 to TRBJ1-2; no D gene can be assigned with confidence. Input material: blood. For the CDR3, the sequence is CSARDKQLNYGYTF. The nucleotide sequence reads as follows: TGCAGTGCTAGAGATAAACAGCTAAACTATGGCTACACCTTC.